Below, one TCR beta chain is given with its context. These data come from a study of blood T cell repertoires in COVID-19. From germline, CDR1 is SQVTM and CDR2 ANQGSEA. Trimming removed 5 bases at V and 6 bases at J, with 10 bases between. CDR3 size: 11 residues. Repertoires were generated with immunoSEQ multiplex PCR, while TCRdb's copy carries only in-frame clones and drops some. This sample has a few hundred thousand clones; around 90% occur once, and the top ten carry approximately 6.8%. V and J are TRBV29-1 and TRBJ1-1; D not certain. Sequencing was performed on peripheral blood. The clonotype originates from a woman in her 30s with COVID-19, enrolled during active disease. The CDR3: CSVRSGSEAFF. As DNA, the CDR3 is TGCAGCGTTCGAAGCGGGTCTGAAGCTTTCTTT.